These 30 T cell receptor beta chains came from one sample sequenced in a study of regulatory T cells in long-lasting Graves disease. Time point indicated: newly diagnosed GD, antithyroid drugs for less than 3 months. The TCR library was made from RNA extracted from PBMCs. Assembly of TCR beta libraries relied on iRepertoire HTBI primers together with Arm-PCR of CDR3 regions. From the multiplex PCR reads, TCRdb called clonotypes with MiXCR, one entry per CDR3 protein. The sample lists approximately 400,000 distinct CDR3 sequences; about 15% were seen once. The same data also contributed to another study, on T cells in Graves' hyperthyroidism and ophthalmopathy.

The input for sequencing was peripheral blood mononuclear cells (PBMCs), taken at new diagnosis, from a patient treated with antithyroid drugs. The receptors stem from a woman aged 25 to 39 with Graves disease.

Ten or more counts support this clonotype. The V and J genes are TRBV6-2 or TRBV6-3 and TRBJ2-7; D possibly uses TRBD1 or TRBD2 (6 bases each). V dropped 4 bases and J dropped 2 bases, with 21 bases sitting between them. Germline loops: CDR1 MNHEY, CDR2 SVGEGT. This CDR3 is built from 17 residues. The CDR3 region is CASSSTPGLGAAYEQYF. As DNA, the CDR3 is TGTGCCAGCAGTTCAACCCCGGGACTGGGGGCAGCCTACGAGCAGTACTTC.

This clonotype was picked up many times. The V and J genes are TRBV2 and TRBJ2-5; D possibly corresponds to TRBD2 (6 bases). Germline CDR1 SNHLY, CDR2 FYNNEI. This CDR3 comprises 14 residues. V was trimmed by 6 bases and J by 5 bases, leaving 16 bases between them. The CDR3 is CASRTRSRGETQYF. DNA of the CDR3: TGTGCCAGCAGGACTAGAAGTAGGGGTGAGACCCAGTACTTC.

This clonotype was seen a handful of times. V gene TRBV7-9 combines with J gene TRBJ1-1, with 7 bases lining up with TRBD1. Trimming cost V 6 bases and J 4 bases; bases outside gene matches: 8. The CDR3 loop spans 14 amino acids. Per germline, CDR1 SEHNR and CDR2 FQNEAQ (reference sequence). For the CDR3, the DNA is TGTGCCAGCAGTCATAGGGGACAGCCCACTGAAGCTTTCTTT. Translated: CASSHRGQPTEAFF.

The chain couples TRBV2 to TRBJ2-2, with D perhaps matching TRBD2 (6 bases). This CDR3 is 14 amino acids long. V was trimmed by 5 bases and J by 3 bases, leaving 10 bases between them. Germline-derived CDR1 and CDR2 are SNHLY and FYNNEI. The CDR3 coding sequence is TGTGCCAGCAGTTTGACTAGAGACACCGGGGAGCTGTTTTTT. This translates into CASSLTRDTGELFF.

The sample holds a few counts of this clonotype. The V call is TRBV7-2, the J call TRBJ2-7, with D tentatively TRBD1 or TRBD2 (5 bases each). Per the germline V gene, CDR1 is SGHTA and CDR2 is FQGNSA. Trimming took off 1 base at V and 4 bases at J, with 14 bases between the two ends. The CDR3 contains 15 residues. The CDR3 sequence: CASSLVVGPAYEQYF. For the CDR3, the DNA is TGTGCCAGCAGCTTAGTCGTGGGACCAGCGTACGAGCAGTACTTC.

The V call is TRBV7-8, the J call TRBJ2-4; D might be TRBD2 (6 bases). Trimming cost V 3 bases and J 0 bases, with 15 bases left between them. Germline-derived CDR1 and CDR2 are SGHVS and FQNEAQ. The CDR3 sequence is 17 residues long. The CDR3 region has the DNA TGTGCCAGCAGCTTGGGGGGTCTACAACCAGCCAAAAACATTCAGTACTTC. This codes for CASSLGGLQPAKNIQYF.

About this clonotype: This may come from a read error, since a much larger clone is one base off. The J gene is TRBJ2-1, the V gene TRBV5-1; no definite D call. The V end lost 4 bases, the J end lost 10 bases, and 12 bases lay between the germline ends. In germline, CDR1 is SGHRS, CDR2 YFSETQ. There are 12 residues in the CDR3. The CDR3 bases are TGCGCCAGCAGCGAGGCGGCCTACGAGCAGTTCTTC. This encodes CASSEAAYEQFF.

The sample holds many counts of this clonotype. The rearrangement uses TRBV27 and TRBJ2-1, with 8 nucleotides matching TRBD2. From germline, CDR1 is MNHEY and CDR2 SMNVEV (reference sequence). The ends lost 8 bases at V and 9 bases at J; junction bases unmatched: 6. This CDR3 is 12 amino acids long. The CDR3 reads CASCWTSTEQFF. CDR3 DNA sequence: TGTGCCAGCTGTTGGACTAGCACTGAGCAGTTCTTC.

This clonotype turned up a few times. The genes are TRBV6-1 and TRBJ2-2, with 9 bases matching TRBD1. Germline loops: CDR1 MNHNS, CDR2 SASEGT. The CDR3 length is 20 residues. The V gene end was trimmed by 5 bases and the J gene end by 4 bases; junction bases not matched to a gene: 20. In DNA, the CDR3 is TGTGCCAGCAGTAGATCAAGGACAGGGGAAGGGTCCACTGCCACCGGGGAGCTGTTTTTT. As protein: CASSRSRTGEGSTATGELFF.

The V and J genes are TRBV11-2 and TRBJ2-7; perhaps TRBD1 as D (6 bases). CDR3 length equals 14 residues. V lost 4 bases and J 3 bases, leaving 13 bases between the germline ends. The germline gives CDR1 SGHAT, CDR2 FQNNGV. The CDR3 sequence: CASSYIGQYYEQYF. CDR3 DNA sequence: TGTGCCAGCAGCTACATCGGACAGTACTACGAGCAGTACTTC.

This clonotype has a count of ten or more. The chain combines TRBV6-2 or TRBV6-3 with TRBJ2-2; TRBD2 matches 9 bases. Germline assignment: CDR1 MNHEY and CDR2 SVGEGT. The length of the CDR3 is 18 residues. V gave up 2 bases and J gave up 5 bases; unmatched junction bases: 12. CDR3 protein: CASSYVPLVAGETGELFF. Here the CDR3 DNA reads TGTGCCAGCAGTTACGTACCCTTGGTAGCGGGAGAAACCGGGGAGCTGTTTTTT.

There are a few counts of this clonotype. V gene TRBV10-3 combines with J gene TRBJ1-6; D gene uncertain. Germline assignment: CDR1 ENHRY and CDR2 SYGVKD. V lost 11 bases to trimming and J lost 5 bases, with 16 bases between them. This CDR3 is built from 14 residues. The CDR3 bases are TGTGCCTCCTTGGAGCGGCCGGATAATTCACCCCTCCACTTT. Its protein is CASLERPDNSPLHF.

The chain employs TRBV15 and TRBJ2-1; D not certain. Trimming pared 5 bases from V and 5 bases from J, leaving 4 bases between. Per germline, CDR1 LNHNV and CDR2 YYDKDF (reference sequence). The length of the CDR3 is 11 residues. DNA for the CDR3: TGTGCCACCAGCGGGCACAATGAGCAGTTCTTC. Translated: CATSGHNEQFF.

This clonotype occurred a few times. V usage is TRBV12-3 or TRBV12-4 and J usage is TRBJ2-7; 10 bases align to TRBD2. The CDR3 is made up of 15 amino acids. V lost 6 bases to trimming and J lost 9 bases; unmatched junction nucleotides: 14. The CDR3 sequence: CASRRSLAGAGGQYF. The CDR3 nucleotides are TGTGCCAGCAGACGAAGTCTAGCGGGAGCGGGCGGGCAGTACTTC.

Concerning this clonotype: A much larger clone differs by one base, so this may be a read error. The gene calls are TRBV12-3 or TRBV12-4 and TRBJ2-7, with a possible D match to TRBD2 (5 bases). The CDR3 spans 15 residues. The CDR3 sequence: CASSLVPSDSHEQYF. DNA for the CDR3: TGTGCCAGCAGTTTAGTTCCGTCGGACTCCCACGAGCAGTACTTC.

This clonotype showed up many times. The chain carries TRBV12-3 or TRBV12-4 and TRBJ2-7, with TRBD1 matching 9 bases. V lost 6 bases to trimming and J lost 6 bases; unmatched junction nucleotides: 12. This CDR3 region has 15 residues. The chain's CDR3 is CASSPPDRGVAEQYF. CDR3 coding DNA: TGTGCCAGCAGCCCCCCGGACAGGGGAGTTGCCGAGCAGTACTTC.

This clonotype was picked up many times. This chain uses TRBV2 with TRBJ1-3; D uncertain. Germline V gene data show CDR1 as SNHLY and CDR2 as FYNNEI. This CDR3 comprises 14 residues. V dropped 6 bases and J dropped 3 bases, with 12 bases sitting between them. The CDR3, as DNA: TGTGCCAGCAGCCTCAGAATGCTTGGAAACACCATATATTTT. Translated: CASSLRMLGNTIYF.

This clonotype was counted between two and nine times. This chain links TRBV19 with TRBJ1-2; TRBD1 agrees at 9 bases. The trim removed 7 bases at V and 2 bases at J, leaving 17 bases unmatched. The CDR3 spans 18 residues. Looked up from germline, CDR1 is LNHDA and CDR2 is SQIVND (reference sequence). CDR3 sequence reads: CASTLGQGSSFLNYGYTF. CDR3 sequence (DNA): TGTGCCAGTACCTTAGGACAGGGGTCCTCTTTCCTCAACTATGGCTACACCTTC.

This clonotype was found many times. The rearrangement joins TRBV5-1 to TRBJ2-7, with D perhaps TRBD1 (6 bases). The CDR3 sequence is 17 residues long. Germline V gene sequence: CDR1 SGHRS, CDR2 YFSETQ. Deletions cut 0 bases from V and 0 bases from J, with 16 bases between. The CDR3, as DNA: TGCGCCAGCAGCTTGGGGTCAACCTGGACAGACTCCTACGAGCAGTACTTC. Encoded protein: CASSLGSTWTDSYEQYF.

This clonotype has a count of ten or more. The chain uses TRBV12-3 or TRBV12-4 and TRBJ1-1, with D perhaps matching TRBD1 (5 bases). The CDR3 extends over 13 amino acids. Trimming took off 2 bases at V and 6 bases at J, with 10 bases between the two ends. The CDR3 region is CASSLRRGPEAFF. CDR3 DNA: TGTGCCAGCAGTTTAAGGAGGGGCCCTGAAGCTTTCTTT.

This clonotype was counted many times. The rearrangement joins TRBV5-1 to TRBJ1-1; TRBD1 matches 12 bases. CDR3 size: 19 residues. The V gene's germline CDR1 is SGHRS and CDR2 YFSETQ. Losses at the gene ends were 2 bases for V and 1 base for J; bases not matched to a gene: 12. CDR3 coding DNA: TGCGCCAGCAGCTTCGCGTCCCGGGACAGGGGGCGGGCGAACACTGAAGCTTTCTTT. It codes for CASSFASRDRGRANTEAFF. Supplemented by reference TRBV5-1 and TRBJ1-1, the full variable domain reads KAGVTQTPRYLIKTRGQQVTLSCSPISGHRSVSWYQQTPGQGLQFLFEYFSETQRNKGNFPGRFSGRQFSNSRSEMNVSTLELGDSALYLCASSFASRDRGRANTEAFFGQGTRLTVV.

This clonotype was seen repeatedly, ten times or more. The chain is built from TRBV7-6 and TRBJ2-1; D may be TRBD2 (6 bases). The CDR3 has 15 residues. The V end lost 0 bases, the J end lost 6 bases, and 12 bases lay between the germline ends. Per germline, CDR1 SGHVS and CDR2 FNYEAQ. The CDR3 coding sequence is TGTGCCAGCAGCTTAGCGGGGGGAGCTTTCAATGAGCAGTTCTTC. It specifies CASSLAGGAFNEQFF.

This clonotype was counted many times. The CDR3 here is CASSQRGNEQYF. The CDR3 region has the DNA TGTGCCAGCAGCCAACGGGGGAACGAGCAGTACTTC. The rearrangement uses TRBV6-2 or TRBV6-3 and TRBJ2-7; tentative D call: TRBD2 (6 bases). Trimming stripped 6 bases from V and 5 bases from J, with 11 bases between. Germline V gene lookup returns CDR1 MNHEY and CDR2 SVGEGT. The CDR3 is 12 amino acids.

This clonotype was counted at least ten times. The chain carries TRBV28 and TRBJ1-2, with D unclear. Germline-derived CDR1 and CDR2 are MDHEN and SYDVKM. CDR3 length: 15 amino acids. V was clipped by 4 bases and J by 2 bases, with 14 bases between them. CDR3 loop: CASSWEDGLNYGYTF. The CDR3 DNA reads TGTGCCAGCAGTTGGGAGGATGGACTGAACTATGGCTACACCTTC.

The chain is built from TRBV6-1 and TRBJ2-7; D gene uncertain. CDR3 length equals 14 residues. The germline V gene encodes CDR1 MNHNS and CDR2 SASEGT. V was clipped by 2 bases and J by 0 bases, with 8 bases between them. The CDR3 sequence: CASSEWITSYEQYF. The DNA for the CDR3 is TGTGCCAGCAGTGAATGGATTACCTCCTACGAGCAGTACTTC.

The chain recombines TRBV6-2 or TRBV6-3 with TRBJ2-7, with 15 positions matching TRBD2. The junction had 6 bases not matched to a gene; V was cut back by 5 bases and J by 4 bases. This CDR3 spans 16 amino acids. The germline V gene has CDR1 MNHEY and CDR2 SVGEGT. The CDR3 DNA reads as TGTGCCAGCAGTGAAGCCGGGACTAGCGGGGGGTACGAGCAGTACTTC. This sequence encodes CASSEAGTSGGYEQYF.

The V call is TRBV11-2, the J call TRBJ2-3; D call uncertain. V lost 8 bases and J 4 bases, leaving 19 bases between the germline ends. There are 15 residues in the CDR3. Germline CDR1 SGHAT, CDR2 FQNNGV. As DNA, the CDR3 is TGTGCCAGCGGACCCCCTCGGGCTCCCCCAGATACGCAGTATTTT. Amino acids: CASGPPRAPPDTQYF.

The rearrangement links TRBV24-1 to TRBJ1-2; TRBD1 might be the D (6 bases). This CDR3 region has 16 residues. Trimming shortened V by 2 bases and J by 1 base, and 13 bases separated the two germline ends. Germline V gene sequence: CDR1 KGHDR, CDR2 SFDVKD. CDR3 DNA sequence: TGTGCCACCAGTGATTCGTGGGGGGGCAGTAACTATGGCTACACCTTC. This codes for CATSDSWGGSNYGYTF.

This clonotype has a count of ten or more. CDR3 amino acids: CASSSDSLTEAFF. The CDR3 bases are TGTGCCAGCAGCTCCGACAGTCTAACTGAAGCTTTCTTT. This chain uses TRBV5-6 with TRBJ1-1; D perhaps matches TRBD1 (5 bases). The CDR3 spans 13 residues. Germline V gene data show CDR1 as SGHDT and CDR2 as YYEEEE. The V end was cut by 3 bases, the J end by 5 bases, with 11 bases between.

The V call is TRBV25-1, the J call TRBJ2-1, with D unresolved. From germline, CDR1 is MGHDK and CDR2 SYGVNS. The V end lost 2 bases, the J end lost 4 bases, and 9 bases lay between the germline ends. This CDR3 spans 14 amino acids. The CDR3, as DNA: TGTGCCAGCAGTGAACCCCCCGGATACAATGAGCAGTTCTTC. This codes for CASSEPPGYNEQFF.